A selection of T cell receptor beta chains follows, all from one sample in a study of post-analysis software for immune sequencing data. TCRdb used MiXCR to reprocess the PCR reads, holding one entry per CDR3 protein. The data contain about 820,000 distinct CDR3 sequences, about 53% of them singletons. Sequenced sample: blood. Receptors were obtained from a girl aged 10 to 17 with multiple sclerosis. CDR3s include the opening cysteine and the closing phenylalanine or tryptophan. The D gene is left open where the match is weak. The size of a clone is reported for some rows only, either as once, few or many, or as a class for expanded clones.

V gene	D gene	J gene	clone size	CDR3 protein	CDR3 DNA
TRBV19	.	TRBJ1-2	.	CASSMARLYGYTF	TGTGCCAGTAGTATGGCCAGGTTATATGGCTACACCTTC
TRBV5-6	.	TRBJ2-1	.	CASSSDGLGLAFDSYNEQFF	TGTGCCAGCAGCTCGGACGGGTTGGGGCTAGCTTTTGACTCCTACAATGAGCAGTTCTTC
TRBV12-3/TRBV12-4	.	TRBJ2-3	.	CASGSHPDASTDTQYF	TGTGCCAGCGGATCTCACCCGGACGCTAGCACAGATACGCAGTATTTT
TRBV10-3	.	TRBJ2-7	.	CAISDRTSPYEQYF	TGTGCCATCAGTGACCGTACTAGCCCCTACGAGCAGTACTTC
TRBV3-1	TRBD1	TRBJ2-1	.	CASSLRTGYHNEQFF	TGTGCCAGCAGCCTTCGGACAGGGTACCACAATGAGCAGTTCTTC
TRBV5-6	TRBD1	TRBJ2-6	once	CASSRPGQDNSGANVLTF	TGTGCCAGCAGCAGGCCGGGACAGGATAACTCTGGGGCCAACGTCCTGACTTTC
TRBV7-2	TRBD2	TRBJ2-7	few	CASSLVTSGPNEQYF	TGTGCCAGCAGCTTAGTAACTAGCGGGCCGAACGAGCAGTACTTC
TRBV12-3/TRBV12-4	TRBD2	TRBJ2-3	.	CASSPRGGGSTDTQYF	TGTGCCAGCAGTCCCCGCGGGGGGGGAAGCACAGATACGCAGTATTTT
TRBV5-1	.	TRBJ2-7	few	CASSQDNAYEQYF	TGCGCCAGCAGCCAGGACAACGCCTACGAGCAGTACTTC
TRBV20-1	TRBD2	TRBJ2-7	.	CSARDFIGTSGRPTYEQYF	TGCAGTGCTAGAGATTTTATCGGGACTAGCGGGAGGCCTACCTACGAGCAGTACTTC
TRBV10-3	.	TRBJ2-3	.	CAISGGGTGVNTDTQYF	TGTGCCATCAGTGGCGGTGGAACGGGGGTGAACACAGATACACAGTATTTT
TRBV20-1	.	TRBJ2-7	few	CSARDVPTGRPYYEQYF	TGCAGTGCTAGAGATGTCCCCACCGGACGTCCCTACTACGAGCAGTACTTC
TRBV11-2	TRBD2	TRBJ2-3	.	CASSLAGTRAAPGSDTQYF	TGTGCCAGCAGCTTAGCCGGGACTAGGGCCGCTCCGGGCTCAGATACGCAGTATTTT
TRBV27	.	TRBJ2-3	.	CASSFHKTGDTQYF	TGTGCCAGCAGTTTCCACAAGACTGGAGATACGCAGTATTTT
TRBV9	.	TRBJ2-1	.	CASSVGPIHFF	TGTGCCAGCAGCGTAGGACCAATACATTTCTTC
TRBV7-3	TRBD1	TRBJ2-1	few	CASSLTWDSSYNEQFF	TGTGCCAGCAGCTTAACCTGGGACAGCTCCTACAATGAGCAGTTCTTC
TRBV13	TRBD1	TRBJ2-7	.	CASSNLGQGPEQYF	TGTGCCAGCAGCAACCTGGGACAGGGTCCCGAGCAGTACTTC
TRBV20-1	TRBD1	TRBJ1-2	.	CRAREGANGYTF	TGCAGGGCTAGAGAGGGGGCGAATGGCTACACCTTC
TRBV4-1	.	TRBJ1-5	.	CASSLTGSSGNQPQHF	TGCGCCAGCAGCCTCACAGGGTCCTCGGGCAATCAGCCCCAGCATTTT
TRBV5-1	TRBD1	TRBJ1-2	.	CASSPPGTGANYGYTF	TGCGCCAGCAGCCCCCCGGGGACAGGGGCTAACTATGGCTACACCTTC
TRBV2	.	TRBJ2-5	.	CASSGEGLETQYF	TGTGCCAGCAGTGGTGAAGGCTTGGAGACCCAGTACTTC
TRBV29-1	TRBD1	TRBJ2-1	.	CSGTGAYEQFF	TGCAGCGGGACAGGGGCCTACGAGCAGTTCTTC
TRBV30	.	TRBJ1-1	.	CAWSVSAEAFF	TGTGCCTGGAGTGTAAGCGCTGAAGCTTTCTTT
TRBV6-5	.	TRBJ2-7	.	CASSYSIPGYEQYF	TGTGCCAGCAGTTACTCGATTCCCGGCTACGAGCAGTACTTC
TRBV5-1	.	TRBJ2-7	few	CASSPQGTLEQYF	TGCGCCAGCAGCCCACAAGGGACTCTCGAGCAGTACTTC
TRBV4-2	.	TRBJ2-7	few	CASSQDPGGVEQYF	TGTGCCAGCAGCCAAGACCCTGGCGGGGTCGAGCAGTACTTC
TRBV12-3/TRBV12-4	.	TRBJ2-5	.	CASTLSHRGQETQYF	TGTGCCAGCACCCTTAGTCACAGAGGCCAAGAGACCCAGTACTTC
TRBV20-1	.	TRBJ2-1	.	CSASGQNEQFF	TGCAGTGCTAGTGGACAGAATGAGCAGTTCTTC
TRBV29-1	.	TRBJ1-1	.	CSAKEGVNTEAFF	TGCAGCGCAAAAGAGGGGGTCAACACTGAAGCTTTCTTT
TRBV20-1	.	TRBJ2-5	.	CSASIRGLQETQYF	TGCAGTGCTAGCATCAGGGGCCTACAAGAGACCCAGTACTTC
TRBV15	TRBD2	TRBJ2-4	.	CATSRGPGPSGSKNIQYF	TGTGCCACCAGCAGAGGCCCTGGCCCTAGCGGGTCGAAAAACATTCAGTACTTC